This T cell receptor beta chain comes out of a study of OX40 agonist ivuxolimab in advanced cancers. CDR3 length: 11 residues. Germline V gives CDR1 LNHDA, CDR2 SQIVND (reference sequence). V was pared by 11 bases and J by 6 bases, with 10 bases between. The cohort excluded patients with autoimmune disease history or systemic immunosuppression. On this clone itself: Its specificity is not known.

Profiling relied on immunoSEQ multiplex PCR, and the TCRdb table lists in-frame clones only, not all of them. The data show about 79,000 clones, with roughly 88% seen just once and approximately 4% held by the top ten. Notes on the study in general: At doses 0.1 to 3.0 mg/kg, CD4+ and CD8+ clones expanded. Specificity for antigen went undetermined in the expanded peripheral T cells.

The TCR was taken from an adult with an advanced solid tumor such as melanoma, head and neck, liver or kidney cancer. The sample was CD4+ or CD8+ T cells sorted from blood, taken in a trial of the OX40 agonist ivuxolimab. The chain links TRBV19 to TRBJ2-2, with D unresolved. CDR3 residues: CAGTQSGELFF. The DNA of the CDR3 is TGTGCCGGTACCCAGTCCGGGGAGCTGTTTTTT.